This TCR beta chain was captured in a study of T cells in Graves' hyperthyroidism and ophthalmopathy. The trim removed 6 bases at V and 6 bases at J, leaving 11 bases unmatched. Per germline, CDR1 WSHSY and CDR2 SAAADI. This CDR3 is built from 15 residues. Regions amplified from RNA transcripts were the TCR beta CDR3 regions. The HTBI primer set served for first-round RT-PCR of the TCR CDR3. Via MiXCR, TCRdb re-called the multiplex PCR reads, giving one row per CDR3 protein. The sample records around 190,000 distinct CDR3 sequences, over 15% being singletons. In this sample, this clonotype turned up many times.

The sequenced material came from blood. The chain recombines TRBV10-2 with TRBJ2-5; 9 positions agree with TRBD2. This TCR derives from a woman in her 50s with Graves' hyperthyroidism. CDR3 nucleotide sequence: TGCGCCAGCAGCCCGGGGCGGGGGGGCGTGAAGACCCAGTACTTC. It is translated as CASSPGRGGVKTQYF.